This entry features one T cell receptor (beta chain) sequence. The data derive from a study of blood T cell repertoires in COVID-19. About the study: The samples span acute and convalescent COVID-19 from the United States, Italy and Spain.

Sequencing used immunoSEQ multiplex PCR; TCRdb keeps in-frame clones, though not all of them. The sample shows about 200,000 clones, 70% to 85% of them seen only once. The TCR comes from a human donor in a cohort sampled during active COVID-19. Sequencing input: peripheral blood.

CDR3 sequence reads: CASSLTGVGGSPLHF. The CDR3, as DNA: TGCGCCAGCAGCCTTACAGGGGTAGGAGGATCACCCCTCCACTTT. The rearrangement joins TRBV4-1 to TRBJ1-6, with TRBD1 matching over 7 bases. Germline V lookup: CDR1 MGHRA, CDR2 YSYEKL. The CDR3 loop spans 15 amino acids. The trim removed 4 bases at V and 10 bases at J, leaving 10 bases unmatched.